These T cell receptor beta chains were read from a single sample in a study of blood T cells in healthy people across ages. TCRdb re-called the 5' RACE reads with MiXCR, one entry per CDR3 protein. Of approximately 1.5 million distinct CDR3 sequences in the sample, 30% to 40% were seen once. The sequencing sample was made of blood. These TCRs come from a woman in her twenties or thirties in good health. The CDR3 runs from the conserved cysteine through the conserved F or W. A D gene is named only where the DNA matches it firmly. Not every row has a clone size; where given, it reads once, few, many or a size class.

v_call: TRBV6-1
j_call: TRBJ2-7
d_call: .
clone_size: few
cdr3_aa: CASSEDHGEQYF
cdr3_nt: TGTGCCAGCAGTGAAGACCATGGAGAGCAGTACTTC

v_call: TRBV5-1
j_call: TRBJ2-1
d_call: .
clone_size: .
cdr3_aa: CASSLMGAEYNEQFF
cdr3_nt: TGCGCCAGCAGCTTAATGGGAGCGGAGTACAATGAGCAGTTCTTC

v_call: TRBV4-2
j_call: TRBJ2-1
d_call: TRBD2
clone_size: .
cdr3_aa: CASSQDLSSGTYNEQFF
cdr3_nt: TGTGCCAGCAGCCAAGATCTCTCTAGCGGGACCTACAATGAGCAGTTCTTC

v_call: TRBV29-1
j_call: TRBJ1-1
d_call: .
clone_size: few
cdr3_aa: CSSSGGGNTEAFF
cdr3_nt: TGCAGCTCCTCGGGGGGCGGGAACACTGAAGCTTTCTTT

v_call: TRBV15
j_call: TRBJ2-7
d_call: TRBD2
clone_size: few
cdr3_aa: CATRGERGVFEQYF
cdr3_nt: TGTGCCACCAGAGGGGAGCGGGGGGTGTTCGAGCAGTACTTC

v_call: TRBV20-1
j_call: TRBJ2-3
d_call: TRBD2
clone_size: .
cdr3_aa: CSARTSSHTDTQYF
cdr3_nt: TGCAGTGCGAGGACTAGCAGCCACACAGATACGCAGTATTTT

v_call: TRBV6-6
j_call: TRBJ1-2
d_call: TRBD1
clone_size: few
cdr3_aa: CASSWTGGGKDYGYTF
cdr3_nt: TGTGCCAGCAGTTGGACAGGGGGCGGTAAGGACTATGGCTACACCTTC

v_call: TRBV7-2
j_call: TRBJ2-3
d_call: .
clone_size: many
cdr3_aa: CASSLVRADTQYF
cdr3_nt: TGTGCCAGCAGCTTAGTAAGGGCAGATACGCAGTATTTT

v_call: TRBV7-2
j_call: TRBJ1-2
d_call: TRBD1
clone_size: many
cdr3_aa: CASSTRTGDNYGYTF
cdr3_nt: TGTGCCAGCAGCACACGGACAGGGGATAACTATGGCTACACCTTC

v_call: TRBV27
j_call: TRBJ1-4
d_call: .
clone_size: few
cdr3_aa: CATKHPNEKLFF
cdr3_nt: TGTGCCACCAAACATCCTAATGAAAAACTGTTTTTT

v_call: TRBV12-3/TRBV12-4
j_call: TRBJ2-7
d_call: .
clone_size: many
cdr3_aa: CASRPQGSLVEQYF
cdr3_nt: TGTGCCAGCAGGCCCCAGGGCTCCCTTGTCGAGCAGTACTTC

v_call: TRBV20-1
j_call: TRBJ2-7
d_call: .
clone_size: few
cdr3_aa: CSARAWEVISYEQYF
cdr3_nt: TGCAGTGCTAGAGCATGGGAGGTCATCAGCTACGAGCAGTACTTC

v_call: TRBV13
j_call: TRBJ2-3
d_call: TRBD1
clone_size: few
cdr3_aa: CASSSSDRAYTDTQYF
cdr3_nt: TGTGCCAGCAGCTCTTCTGACAGGGCCTACACAGATACGCAGTATTTT

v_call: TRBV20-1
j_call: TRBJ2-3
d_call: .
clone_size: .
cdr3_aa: CSAARPASTDTQYF
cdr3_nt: TGCAGTGCCGCAAGGCCTGCTAGCACAGATACGCAGTATTTT

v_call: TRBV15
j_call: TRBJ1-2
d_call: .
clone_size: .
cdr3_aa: CATTDKPWANYGYTF
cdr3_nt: TGTGCCACCACAGATAAACCCTGGGCGAACTATGGCTACACCTTC

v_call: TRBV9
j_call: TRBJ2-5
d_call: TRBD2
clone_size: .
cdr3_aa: CASSFSGDPPETQYF
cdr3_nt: TGTGCCAGCAGCTTTAGCGGGGACCCTCCCGAGACCCAGTACTTC

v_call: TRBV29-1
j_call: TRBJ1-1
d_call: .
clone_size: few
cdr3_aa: CSVDLQKFNTEAFF
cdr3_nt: TGCAGCGTTGATTTACAGAAGTTCAACACTGAAGCTTTCTTT

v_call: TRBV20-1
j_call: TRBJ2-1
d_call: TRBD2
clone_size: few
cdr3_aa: CSAQRGRGVSGGALFF
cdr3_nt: TGCAGTGCCCAAAGAGGCAGAGGTGTAAGCGGGGGGGCGTTGTTCTTC

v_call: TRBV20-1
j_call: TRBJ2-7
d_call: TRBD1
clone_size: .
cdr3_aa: CSATGGVGYEQYF
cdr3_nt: TGCAGTGCGACAGGGGGTGTAGGCTACGAGCAGTACTTC

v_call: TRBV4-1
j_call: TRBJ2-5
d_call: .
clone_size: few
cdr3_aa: CASSQDLALPGRQETQYF
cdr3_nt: TGCGCCAGCAGCCAAGACCTAGCCCTCCCGGGTCGCCAAGAGACCCAGTACTTC

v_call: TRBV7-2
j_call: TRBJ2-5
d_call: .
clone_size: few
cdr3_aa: CASGAAQETQYF
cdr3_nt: TGTGCCAGCGGAGCGGCACAAGAGACCCAGTACTTC

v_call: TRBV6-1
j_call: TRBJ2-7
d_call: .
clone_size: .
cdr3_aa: CASDSYEQYF
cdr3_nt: TGTGCCAGCGACAGCTACGAGCAGTACTTC

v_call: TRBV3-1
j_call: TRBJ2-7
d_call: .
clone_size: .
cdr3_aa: CASSQTRPGSYEQYF
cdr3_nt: TGTGCCAGCAGCCAAACTAGGCCGGGCTCCTACGAGCAGTACTTC